This TCR beta chain was identified during a study of synovial regulatory T cells in juvenile arthritis. Clones were sequenced by immunoSEQ multiplex PCR, and TCRdb holds only the in-frame ones, with some missing. Its listing shows over 9,000 clones. CDR1 is SGHTS, CDR2 YDEGEE, per germline. The CDR3 extends over 14 amino acids. The DNA is not on file. This sequence originates from a donor younger than 30 with juvenile idiopathic arthritis. The sample comprised Treg cells from blood. The subset denotes: remaining (HLA-DR-negative) circulating blood Treg cells. The chain carries TRBV5-8 and TRBJ1-5. CDR3 sequence reads: CASSLGGAYQPQHF.